The present TCR beta chain was sequenced within a study of T cells after yellow fever vaccination. Study observations and caveats: A minor fraction of clonotypes spanned both CD4 and CD8 compartments. Contaminating bulk clonotypes could be abundant in FACS-sorted repertoires. On re-exposure, the response was weaker but peaked faster, at day 5 versus 15.

The V gene lost 8 bases and the J gene lost 2 bases, with 17 bases spanning the gap. The CDR3 contains 15 residues. MiXCR was run by TCRdb on the 5' RACE reads, yielding one entry per CDR3 protein. The sample lists 510,000 or so distinct CDR3 sequences, 15% to 20% occurring once. In this sample, this clonotype turned up a few times. The antigen is not known. This chain links TRBV12-3 or TRBV12-4 with TRBJ2-3; TRBD1 might be the D (7 bases). The receptor comes from a man aged 25-45 years who received the YFV17D yellow fever vaccine. The specimen was PBMCs, collected 15 days after the yellow fever booster vaccination. CDR3 coding DNA: TGTGCCAGCCGATCGCAGGGGGGAAACACAGATACGCAGTATTTT. Encoded protein: CASRSQGGNTDTQYF.